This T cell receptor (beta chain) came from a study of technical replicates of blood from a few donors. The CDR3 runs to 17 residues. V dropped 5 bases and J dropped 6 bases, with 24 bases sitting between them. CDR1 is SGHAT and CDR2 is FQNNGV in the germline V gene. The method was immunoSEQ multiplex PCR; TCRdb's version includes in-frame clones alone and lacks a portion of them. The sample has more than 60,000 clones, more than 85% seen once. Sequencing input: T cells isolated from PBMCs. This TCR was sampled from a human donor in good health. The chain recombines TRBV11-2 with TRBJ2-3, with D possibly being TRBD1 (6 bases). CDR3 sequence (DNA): TGTGCCAGCAGCCACGTGGGGGCCTATATAGTCACGGATACGCAGTATTTT. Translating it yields CASSHVGAYIVTDTQYF.